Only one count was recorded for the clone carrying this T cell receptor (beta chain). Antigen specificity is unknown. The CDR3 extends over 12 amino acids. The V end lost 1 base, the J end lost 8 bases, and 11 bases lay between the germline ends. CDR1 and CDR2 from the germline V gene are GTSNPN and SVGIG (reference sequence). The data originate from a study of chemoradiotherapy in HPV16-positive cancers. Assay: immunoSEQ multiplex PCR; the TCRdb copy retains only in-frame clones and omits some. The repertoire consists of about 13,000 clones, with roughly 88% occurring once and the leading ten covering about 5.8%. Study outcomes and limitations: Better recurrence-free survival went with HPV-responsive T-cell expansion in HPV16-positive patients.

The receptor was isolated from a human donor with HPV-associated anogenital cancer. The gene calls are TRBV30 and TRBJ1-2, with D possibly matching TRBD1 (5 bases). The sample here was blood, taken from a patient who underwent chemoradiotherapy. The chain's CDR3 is CAWSEGHFGYTF. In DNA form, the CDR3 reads TGTGCCTGGAGTGAAGGACACTTCGGCTACACCTTC. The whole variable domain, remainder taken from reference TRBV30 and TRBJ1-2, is SQTIHQWPATLVQPVGSPLSLECTVEGTSNPNLYWYRQAAGRGLQLLFYSVGIGQISSEVPQNLSASRPQDRQFILSSKKLLLSDSGFYLCAWSEGHFGYTFGSGTRLTVV.